The next 10 T cell receptor beta chains were all read from a single sample in a study of molecular identifiers for immune sequencing clone quantification (dated by TCRdb to the late 2010s). Receptor libraries were prepared by PCR. Sequencing used an Illumina HiSeq 4000. In-frame beta chains were kept once TCRdb had trimmed the public reads at Q25 with fastp and called clones with MiXCR. Records with the same CDR3 protein are collapsed into one entry carrying the most frequent genes and DNA. This sample lists some 65,000 distinct CDR3 sequences; under 20% were detected once. The top ten constitute 1.5% to 1.8% of the sample. The sample comprised naive CD8+ T cells from blood, with Jurkat cell RNA spiked in. This sample's cell subset or site label indicates: FACS-sorted CD8+CD4-CCR7+CD45RA+ naive T cells. Source of these receptors: a human donor in good health. Some libraries in this study had Jurkat cell RNA spiked in.

This clonotype was observed a handful of times. The chain combines TRBV7-8 with TRBJ2-3; 7 bases are shared with TRBD2. CDR1 is SGHVS, CDR2 FQNEAQ, per germline. CDR3 size: 12 residues. V was pared by 5 bases and J by 8 bases, with 4 bases of the junction left unmatched. The chain's CDR3 is CASSQGEGTQYF. DNA of the CDR3: TGTGCCAGCAGCCAAGGGGAGGGTACGCAGTATTTT.

This clonotype was seen repeatedly, ten times or more. J is TRBJ2-7 and V is TRBV28, with unresolved D. Germline loops: CDR1 MDHEN, CDR2 SYDVKM. CDR3 length: 15 residues. Deletions cut 1 base from V and 6 bases from J, with 16 bases between. CDR3 in DNA: TGTGCCAGCAGTTTATCCTACAGTGGCGCTGGCGAGCAGTACTTC. Protein: CASSLSYSGAGEQYF.

This clonotype was seen only a few times. The rearrangement links TRBV28 to TRBJ2-1; 10 nucleotides align to TRBD2. CDR3 length: 14 residues. Trimming removed 5 bases from V and 9 bases from J; junction bases left unmatched: 7. Germline V gene sequence: CDR1 MDHEN, CDR2 SYDVKM. The CDR3 bases are TGTGCCAGCAGTCCCGAGACTAGCGGGTTTGAGCAGTTCTTC. This gives the protein CASSPETSGFEQFF. The whole variable domain, remainder taken from reference TRBV28 and TRBJ2-1, is DVKVTQSSRYLVKRTGEKVFLECVQDMDHENMFWYRQDPGLGLRLIYFSYDVKMKEKGDIPEGYSVSREKKERFSLILESASTNQTSMYLCASSPETSGFEQFFGPGTRLTVL.

This clonotype was seen ten or more times. The chain recombines TRBV27 with TRBJ2-6; the D is unclear. The CDR3 consists of 12 residues. Germline CDR1 MNHEY, CDR2 SMNVEV (reference sequence). The V and J ends lost 4 bases and 2 bases respectively, with 0 bases between them. DNA of the CDR3: TGTGCCAGCAGTTCTGGGGCCAACGTCCTGACTTTC. Translated, it gives CASSSGANVLTF.

This clonotype came up many times. V and J are TRBV7-6 and TRBJ2-5; 12 bases are a match to TRBD2. CDR3 size: 16 residues. Trimming removed 5 bases from V and 2 bases from J; junction bases left unmatched: 6. Germline-derived CDR1 and CDR2 are SGHVS and FNYEAQ. CDR3 DNA sequence: TGTGCCAGCAGCCGAAGACTAGCGGGAGATCAAGAGACCCAGTACTTC. Translating gives CASSRRLAGDQETQYF. Supplemented by reference TRBV7-6 and TRBJ2-5, the full variable domain reads GAGVSQSPRYKVTKRGQDVALRCDPISGHVSLYWYRQALGQGPEFLTYFNYEAQQDKSGLPNDRFSAERPEGSISTLTIQRTEQRDSAMYRCASSRRLAGDQETQYFGPGTRLLVL.

This clonotype has just a few counts. This chain uses TRBV20-1 with TRBJ2-1; perhaps TRBD2 as D (6 bases). The CDR3 has 15 residues. Trimming took 0 bases from V and 4 from J, leaving 13 bases between them. CDR1 is DFQATT, CDR2 SNEGSKA, per germline (reference sequence). CDR3 DNA sequence: TGCAGTGCTAGAGAACCCGGAGGGAGATACAATGAGCAGTTCTTC. It codes for CSAREPGGRYNEQFF.

This clonotype was counted between two and nine times. The chain has TRBV2 and TRBJ2-7; 11 bases agree with TRBD1. The CDR3 is 15 residues long. With V trimmed by 5 bases and J by 6 bases, 9 bases remained unmatched. Germline CDR1 reads SNHLY; CDR2 reads FYNNEI. The CDR3 bases are TGTGCCAGCAGTTGGGGACAGGGGGGGCTCCTCGAGCAGTACTTC. Translation: CASSWGQGGLLEQYF.

This clonotype was recorded at least ten times. The J gene is TRBJ1-5, the V gene TRBV28; D uncertain. Germline CDR1 is MDHEN and CDR2 is SYDVKM. The V and J ends lost 3 bases and 0 bases respectively, with 9 bases between them. The length of the CDR3 is 15 residues. The CDR3 region has the DNA TGTGCCAGCAGTTTTGGGCCGATTAGCAATCAGCCCCAGCATTTT. This encodes CASSFGPISNQPQHF.

At least ten counts were recorded for this clonotype. This chain connects TRBV25-1 to TRBJ2-1; D is perhaps TRBD2 (6 bases). Germline-derived CDR1 and CDR2 are MGHDK and SYGVNS. Trimming cost V 7 bases and J 5 bases, with 27 bases left between them. The CDR3 contains 18 residues. DNA for the CDR3: TGTGCCAGCACTTTAAAAATACGGGGGATGGCCCCTGACAATGAGCAGTTCTTC. Translating it yields CASTLKIRGMAPDNEQFF.

This clonotype was detected ten times or more. The genes are TRBV27 and TRBJ2-5, with a tentative D call TRBD1 (5 bases). The CDR3 extends over 14 amino acids. Germline lookup yields CDR1 MNHEY and CDR2 SMNVEV (reference sequence). Deletions cut 7 bases from V and 4 bases from J, with 16 bases between. CDR3 DNA: TGTGCCAGCATCGCCATACAGGAACCAGAGACCCAGTACTTC. This gives the protein CASIAIQEPETQYF.